Listed below are T cell receptor beta chains from one sample, sequenced in a study of cytomegalovirus exposure and HLA in healthy donors. Generated by immunoSEQ multiplex PCR, the TCRdb table keeps only in-frame clones and is missing some. The sample shows around 200,000 clones, approximately 83% of them seen only once. Sequencing was done on a sample of PBMCs. These receptor sequences come from a woman in her forties or fifties in good health and CMV-seropositive. CDR3s include the opening cysteine and the closing phenylalanine or tryptophan. Each record gives: J gene, V gene, clone size, CDR3 length, D gene, CDR3 DNA, CDR3 protein. A D gene is named only where the DNA matches it firmly. Not all rows give a size; the values are once, few, many and, for expanded clones, a class.

j_call: TRBJ2-6
v_call: TRBV28
clone_size: -
cdr3_length: 14
d_call: -
cdr3_nt: TGTGCCAGCAGTTTAACCGGAGGCGGCAACGTCCTGACTTTC
cdr3_aa: CASSLTGGGNVLTF

j_call: TRBJ2-3
v_call: TRBV7-2
clone_size: -
cdr3_length: 15
d_call: TRBD2
cdr3_nt: TGTGCCAGCAGCCTGACTAGCGGCTTCACAGATACGCAGTATTTT
cdr3_aa: CASSLTSGFTDTQYF

j_call: TRBJ2-5
v_call: TRBV11-2
clone_size: -
cdr3_length: 12
d_call: -
cdr3_nt: TGTGCCAGCAGCTTACCCGCGGAGACCCAGTACTTC
cdr3_aa: CASSLPAETQYF

j_call: TRBJ1-2
v_call: TRBV6-5
clone_size: -
cdr3_length: 16
d_call: -
cdr3_nt: TGTGCCAGCAGTTCCCAGGGTAGATGGAGTAGTTTTGGCTACACCTTC
cdr3_aa: CASSSQGRWSSFGYTF

j_call: TRBJ2-1
v_call: TRBV6-4
clone_size: -
cdr3_length: 15
d_call: TRBD2
cdr3_nt: TGTGCCAGCAGTCTTCAGCGGGGAGTTGGGAATGAGCAGTTCTTC
cdr3_aa: CASSLQRGVGNEQFF

j_call: TRBJ1-2
v_call: TRBV9
clone_size: -
cdr3_length: 13
d_call: -
cdr3_nt: TGTGCCAGCAGCGTAGATGACGGAGATGGCTACACCTTC
cdr3_aa: CASSVDDGDGYTF

j_call: TRBJ1-3
v_call: TRBV7-9
clone_size: few
cdr3_length: 15
d_call: -
cdr3_nt: TGTGCCAGCAGCCCCGGACAGCACTCTGGAAACACCATATATTTT
cdr3_aa: CASSPGQHSGNTIYF

j_call: TRBJ2-5
v_call: TRBV11-2
clone_size: -
cdr3_length: 12
d_call: -
cdr3_nt: TGTGCCAGCAGCTTACAGCAAGAGACCCAGTACTTC
cdr3_aa: CASSLQQETQYF

j_call: TRBJ1-1
v_call: TRBV6-5
clone_size: -
cdr3_length: 14
d_call: -
cdr3_nt: TGTGCCAGCACCCCGTCAGGGCAGGTAACTGAAGCTTTCTTT
cdr3_aa: CASTPSGQVTEAFF

j_call: TRBJ2-7
v_call: TRBV18
clone_size: -
cdr3_length: 15
d_call: -
cdr3_nt: TGTGCCAGCTCAGGGGGGGGACAGGCTTCCTACGAGCAGTACTTC
cdr3_aa: CASSGGGQASYEQYF

j_call: TRBJ1-5
v_call: TRBV11-2
clone_size: -
cdr3_length: 15
d_call: TRBD1
cdr3_nt: TGTGCCAGCAGCTTAGCAGGGGGCACCAATCAGCCCCAGCATTTT
cdr3_aa: CASSLAGGTNQPQHF

j_call: TRBJ2-7
v_call: TRBV6-5
clone_size: -
cdr3_length: 14
d_call: TRBD1
cdr3_nt: TGTGCCAGCAGCCCGGACAGGGGCTCCTACGAGCAGTACTTC
cdr3_aa: CASSPDRGSYEQYF

j_call: TRBJ1-5
v_call: TRBV6-5
clone_size: -
cdr3_length: 14
d_call: -
cdr3_nt: TGTGCCAGCAGTTTCGGAGGGATTGGACAGCCCCAGCATTTT
cdr3_aa: CASSFGGIGQPQHF

j_call: TRBJ1-2
v_call: TRBV2
clone_size: -
cdr3_length: 16
d_call: TRBD1
cdr3_nt: TGTGCCAGCCAACAAGGGGGGACAGGGATAAACTATGGCTACACCTTC
cdr3_aa: CASQQGGTGINYGYTF

j_call: TRBJ1-2
v_call: TRBV6-5
clone_size: -
cdr3_length: 15
d_call: -
cdr3_nt: TGTGCCAGCAGTTACTACCAGCAGGCAGTACATGGCTACACCTTC
cdr3_aa: CASSYYQQAVHGYTF

j_call: TRBJ2-5
v_call: TRBV11-2
clone_size: -
cdr3_length: 14
d_call: TRBD1
cdr3_nt: TGTGCCAGCAGCTTAGGGGGGACAGAAGAGACCCAGTACTTC
cdr3_aa: CASSLGGTEETQYF

j_call: TRBJ1-4
v_call: TRBV5-1
clone_size: -
cdr3_length: 14
d_call: TRBD1
cdr3_nt: TGCGCCAGCAGCGCGGGACAGAGCTATGAAAAACTGTTTTTT
cdr3_aa: CASSAGQSYEKLFF

j_call: TRBJ1-1
v_call: TRBV6-5
clone_size: -
cdr3_length: 13
d_call: -
cdr3_nt: TGTGCCAGCAGTTACGCAGGGAACAGTGAAGCTTTCTTT
cdr3_aa: CASSYAGNSEAFF

j_call: TRBJ2-7
v_call: TRBV5-5
clone_size: few
cdr3_length: 16
d_call: TRBD1
cdr3_nt: TGTGCCAGCAGCTTCAGCTGGGACAGGGCGAACTACGAGCAGTACTTC
cdr3_aa: CASSFSWDRANYEQYF

j_call: TRBJ2-5
v_call: TRBV7-3
clone_size: -
cdr3_length: 13
d_call: TRBD1
cdr3_nt: TGTGCCAGCAGCTTTGACAGGGGAGAGACCCAGTACTTC
cdr3_aa: CASSFDRGETQYF

j_call: TRBJ1-1
v_call: TRBV18
clone_size: -
cdr3_length: 15
d_call: TRBD1
cdr3_nt: TGTGCCAGCTCACCGCGACAGGGTGGGAACACTGAAGCTTTCTTT
cdr3_aa: CASSPRQGGNTEAFF

j_call: TRBJ1-2
v_call: TRBV5-1
clone_size: once
cdr3_length: 13
d_call: TRBD1
cdr3_nt: TGCGCCAGCAGCTTGGACAGGGGGGATGGCTACACCTTC
cdr3_aa: CASSLDRGDGYTF

j_call: TRBJ2-1
v_call: TRBV9
clone_size: -
cdr3_length: 16
d_call: -
cdr3_nt: TGTGCCAGCAGCGCCCCGGGGGTGAGCTCCTACAATGAGCAGTTCTTC
cdr3_aa: CASSAPGVSSYNEQFF

j_call: TRBJ1-1
v_call: TRBV10-3
clone_size: few
cdr3_length: 12
d_call: -
cdr3_nt: TGTGCCATCAGGACGGGGAACACTGAAGCTTTCTTT
cdr3_aa: CAIRTGNTEAFF

j_call: TRBJ2-1
v_call: TRBV5-5
clone_size: -
cdr3_length: 15
d_call: TRBD1
cdr3_nt: TGTGCCAGCAGCTATTGGACAGGGTCCTACAATGAGCAGTTCTTC
cdr3_aa: CASSYWTGSYNEQFF

j_call: TRBJ1-4
v_call: TRBV6-5
clone_size: -
cdr3_length: 15
d_call: -
cdr3_nt: TGTGCCAGCAGTTACTCTCTAGGAGATAATGAAAAACTGTTTTTT
cdr3_aa: CASSYSLGDNEKLFF

j_call: TRBJ2-7
v_call: TRBV6-5
clone_size: -
cdr3_length: 13
d_call: -
cdr3_nt: TGTGCCAGCAGTTTTGCGCCATCCTACGAGCAGTACTTC
cdr3_aa: CASSFAPSYEQYF

j_call: TRBJ2-7
v_call: TRBV5-6
clone_size: once
cdr3_length: 16
d_call: TRBD2
cdr3_nt: TGTGCCAGCAGTTTTGATAGCGGGGGGTTCCCCTACGAGCAGTACTTC
cdr3_aa: CASSFDSGGFPYEQYF

j_call: TRBJ1-3
v_call: TRBV11-1
clone_size: -
cdr3_length: 15
d_call: -
cdr3_nt: TGTGCCAGCAGCTCGTCAGGGCTCTCTGGAAACACCATATATTTT
cdr3_aa: CASSSSGLSGNTIYF

j_call: TRBJ2-3
v_call: TRBV5-7
clone_size: -
cdr3_length: 17
d_call: TRBD2
cdr3_nt: TGTGCCAGCAGCTTACGCCAAGGGACTAGCGGCTCAGATACGCAGTATTTT
cdr3_aa: CASSLRQGTSGSDTQYF

j_call: TRBJ2-2
v_call: TRBV5-1
clone_size: -
cdr3_length: 13
d_call: -
cdr3_nt: TGCGCCAGCAGCTTGATAGTCACCGGGGAGCTGTTTTTT
cdr3_aa: CASSLIVTGELFF

j_call: TRBJ2-1
v_call: TRBV7-3
clone_size: -
cdr3_length: 18
d_call: TRBD2
cdr3_nt: TGTGCCAGCAGCTTAAGCCCGACTAGCGGGGTGGGGTACAATGAGCAGTTCTTC
cdr3_aa: CASSLSPTSGVGYNEQFF

j_call: TRBJ1-5
v_call: TRBV7-9
clone_size: -
cdr3_length: 15
d_call: -
cdr3_nt: TGTGCCAGCAGCTTAGTGTCGTCGTCGAATCAGCCCCAGCATTTT
cdr3_aa: CASSLVSSSNQPQHF

j_call: TRBJ1-2
v_call: TRBV6-6
clone_size: -
cdr3_length: 14
d_call: -
cdr3_nt: TGTGCCAGCAGCCTCGGGGGATTTAACTATGGCTACACCTTC
cdr3_aa: CASSLGGFNYGYTF

j_call: TRBJ2-2
v_call: TRBV4-2
clone_size: -
cdr3_length: 17
d_call: TRBD2
cdr3_nt: TGTGCCAGCAGCCTCCGTCCGGGGGGGTTTAACACCGGGGAGCTGTTTTTT
cdr3_aa: CASSLRPGGFNTGELFF

j_call: TRBJ1-1
v_call: TRBV18
clone_size: -
cdr3_length: 17
d_call: TRBD1
cdr3_nt: TGTGCCAGCTCACCCCGGAGGGGGCGTCGGTTCGGGACTGAAGCTTTCTTT
cdr3_aa: CASSPRRGRRFGTEAFF

j_call: TRBJ2-3
v_call: TRBV28
clone_size: -
cdr3_length: 14
d_call: -
cdr3_nt: TGTGCCAGCACACACCCCCCCGAGGAAGATACGCAGTATTTT
cdr3_aa: CASTHPPEEDTQYF

j_call: TRBJ2-7
v_call: TRBV4-1
clone_size: -
cdr3_length: 14
d_call: -
cdr3_nt: TGCGCCAGCAGCGCGGGACAGACATCCTACGAGCAGTACTTC
cdr3_aa: CASSAGQTSYEQYF

j_call: TRBJ1-2
v_call: TRBV29-1
clone_size: once
cdr3_length: 11
d_call: -
cdr3_nt: TGCAGCGTTGGACAGCACTATGGCTACACCTTC
cdr3_aa: CSVGQHYGYTF

j_call: TRBJ1-5
v_call: TRBV30
clone_size: -
cdr3_length: 13
d_call: TRBD1
cdr3_nt: TGTGCCTGGAAGGGACAGGGCAATCAGCCCCAGCATTTT
cdr3_aa: CAWKGQGNQPQHF

j_call: TRBJ2-6
v_call: TRBV5-6
clone_size: few
cdr3_length: 16
d_call: -
cdr3_nt: TGTGCCAGCAGCCCTCTCGGGGTACCTGGGGCCAACGTCCTGACTTTC
cdr3_aa: CASSPLGVPGANVLTF

j_call: TRBJ1-2
v_call: TRBV28
clone_size: -
cdr3_length: 15
d_call: -
cdr3_nt: TGTGCCAGCAGTTTTCCGATCAGGGGCCAAGGTGGCTACACCTTC
cdr3_aa: CASSFPIRGQGGYTF

j_call: TRBJ1-4
v_call: TRBV18
clone_size: -
cdr3_length: 15
d_call: TRBD1
cdr3_nt: TGTGCCAGCTCCCCTCCGGCAGGGGGTAATGAAAAACTGTTTTTT
cdr3_aa: CASSPPAGGNEKLFF

j_call: TRBJ2-5
v_call: TRBV5-1
clone_size: -
cdr3_length: 14
d_call: -
cdr3_nt: TGCGCCAGCAGCTTGGAATTAACGGAGGGGACCCAGTACTTC
cdr3_aa: CASSLELTEGTQYF

j_call: TRBJ2-2
v_call: TRBV29-1
clone_size: -
cdr3_length: 13
d_call: -
cdr3_nt: TGCAGCGTTGGGCAGGGTCGGACCGGGGAGCTGTTTTTT
cdr3_aa: CSVGQGRTGELFF

j_call: TRBJ1-2
v_call: TRBV5-1
clone_size: -
cdr3_length: 15
d_call: TRBD1
cdr3_nt: TGCGCCAGCAGCTTGGGGGACAGGGGTTGGCATGGCTACACCTTC
cdr3_aa: CASSLGDRGWHGYTF

j_call: TRBJ1-2
v_call: TRBV18
clone_size: -
cdr3_length: 13
d_call: TRBD1
cdr3_nt: TGTGCCAGCTCACCAGGACAGGACTATGGCTACACCTTC
cdr3_aa: CASSPGQDYGYTF

j_call: TRBJ2-7
v_call: TRBV7-6
clone_size: -
cdr3_length: 14
d_call: TRBD2
cdr3_nt: TGTGCCAGCAGCCAGGCTAGCGGGTCCTACGAGCAGTACTTC
cdr3_aa: CASSQASGSYEQYF

j_call: TRBJ2-3
v_call: TRBV27
clone_size: -
cdr3_length: 13
d_call: -
cdr3_nt: TGTGCCAGCAGTTTGAGGGGCACAGATACGCAGTATTTT
cdr3_aa: CASSLRGTDTQYF

j_call: TRBJ1-5
v_call: TRBV5-6
clone_size: few
cdr3_length: 16
d_call: -
cdr3_nt: TGTGCCAGCAGCTTGTTAGGACAGCAAAGCAATCAGCCCCAGCATTTT
cdr3_aa: CASSLLGQQSNQPQHF

j_call: TRBJ1-3
v_call: TRBV5-5
clone_size: -
cdr3_length: 15
d_call: -
cdr3_nt: TGTGCCAGCAGCTTGGCACGGATTCGCGGCAACACCATATATTTT
cdr3_aa: CASSLARIRGNTIYF